This is a list of T cell receptor beta chains from one sample in a study of T cell responses to AZD1222 COVID-19 vaccine. TCRdb's copy holds only in-frame clones and misses some; the assay was immunoSEQ multiplex PCR. This sample has more than 75,000 clones, with 90% found just once. The source material was peripheral blood, sampled 28 days after the second AZD1222 dose. These receptors were collected from an adult who received the AZD1222 COVID-19 vaccine. Each CDR3 is given without its conserved first and last residue. Expanded clones are given a class, and other clones once, few, many or no size at all.

j_call clone_size v_call cdr3_aa
TRBJ2-1 few TRBV24-1 ATSDSRTGFNNEQF
TRBJ2-6 . TRBV19 ASKHSRDVRSGANVLT
TRBJ1-3 . TRBV3-1/TRBV3-2 ASSLPGQGSRGNTIY
TRBJ1-1 . TRBV28 ASSTTLGGTEAF
TRBJ2-3 . TRBV11-2 ASSFYASDTDTQY
TRBJ1-1 . TRBV10-3 AISGKFMNTEAF
TRBJ1-5 . TRBV19 ASKGQGGNQPQH
TRBJ2-7 . TRBV9 ASSVEGRVRDEQY
TRBJ1-1 . TRBV2 ASSNRGDTEAF
TRBJ2-5 . TRBV28 ASSFRLAGVETQY
TRBJ1-2 few TRBV3-1/TRBV3-2 ASSQDPARRGYT
TRBJ2-7 . TRBV14 ASSQEVGGYEQY
TRBJ1-1 . TRBV10-3 AISYRADTEAF
TRBJ1-5 . TRBV27 ASSRGEELRPQH
TRBJ1-2 . TRBV9 ASSVDGYYGYT
TRBJ2-1 . TRBV7-3 ASSPPGLAGENEQF
TRBJ2-7 . TRBV27 ASSSEGQGVPYEQY
TRBJ1-5 . TRBV2 ASSPGQGNQPQH
TRBJ2-1 . TRBV7-9 ATTPLQSSYNEQF
TRBJ1-1 . TRBV7-9 ASSLSNMNTEAF
TRBJ2-1 . TRBV9 ASSPLLAEYNEQF
TRBJ1-5 . TRBV19 ASADRVGQPQH
TRBJ1-5 . TRBV6-6 ASIKGQGHLNQPQH
TRBJ2-3 . TRBV7-2 ASSLQTGKDTQY
TRBJ1-2 . TRBV7-9 ASTLTGGENYGYT
TRBJ1-2 . TRBV3-1/TRBV3-2 ASSQGSGGYGYT
TRBJ1-2 . TRBV30 AGPGTPDSNYGYT
TRBJ2-3 . TRBV19 ASRSRGEDTQY
TRBJ1-2 . TRBV5-4 ASSLTDYGYT
TRBJ2-1 . TRBV7-3 ASSLIGRGPYNEQF
TRBJ2-3 . TRBV6-4 ASSTGLVTDTQY
TRBJ1-4 . TRBV28 ASSSPGVIHEKLF
TRBJ2-7 . TRBV6-5 ASTGQETYEQY
TRBJ1-1 . TRBV28 AINGQENTEAF
TRBJ1-1 few TRBV7-2 ASSLIGGSTEAF
TRBJ1-5 . TRBV15 ATSKGFFAGAKNQPQH
TRBJ1-1 . TRBV9 ASSGTRGPPNTEAF
TRBJ1-2 few TRBV5-6 ASSLDGGGSQNGYT
TRBJ2-5 . TRBV19 ASRRTNQETQY
TRBJ1-2 . TRBV9 ASSQAGRTANYGYT
TRBJ2-7 few TRBV27 ASSFGQGKNYEQY
TRBJ2-3 . TRBV19 ASSSGATSTDTQY
TRBJ2-7 . TRBV5-1 ASRFSGAYEQY
TRBJ2-2 . TRBV5-4 GWGANTGELF
TRBJ1-4 . TRBV30 AWGRRGINEKLF
TRBJ1-2 . TRBV2 ASSASARRGGYT
TRBJ1-6 . TRBV18 ASSPGTAYNSPLH
TRBJ1-1 . TRBV19 ASSPQQGLGTEAF
TRBJ2-7 once TRBV6-5 ASRATSGWAYEQY
TRBJ1-1 . TRBV19 ASSLQRGTEAF
TRBJ2-1 once TRBV6-4 ASSVETGRTNEQF
TRBJ2-7 . TRBV28 ASSRITGQAYEQY
TRBJ1-6 . TRBV9 ASSVEAGPPLH